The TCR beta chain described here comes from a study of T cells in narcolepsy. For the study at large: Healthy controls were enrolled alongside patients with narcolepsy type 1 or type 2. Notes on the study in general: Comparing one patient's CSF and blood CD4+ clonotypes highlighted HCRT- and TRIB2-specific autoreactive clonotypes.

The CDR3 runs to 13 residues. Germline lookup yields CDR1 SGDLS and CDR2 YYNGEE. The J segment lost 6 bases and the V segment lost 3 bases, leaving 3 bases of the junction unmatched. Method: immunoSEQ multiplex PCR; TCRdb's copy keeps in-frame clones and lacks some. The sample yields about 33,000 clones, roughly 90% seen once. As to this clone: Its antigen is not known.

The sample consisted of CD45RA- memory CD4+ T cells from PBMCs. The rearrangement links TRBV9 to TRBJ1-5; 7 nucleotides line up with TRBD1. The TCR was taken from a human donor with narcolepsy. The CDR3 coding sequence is TGTGCCAGCAGCGATGGGACAGCTCAGCCCCAGCATTTT. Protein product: CASSDGTAQPQHF.